The table lists the clone carrying this TCR beta chain with a count of one. This sample is part of a study of blood T cell repertoires in COVID-19. Study-wide context: Acute-phase and convalescent COVID-19 samples originated in the United States, Italy and Spain. Sample material is recorded as cDNA or gDNA derived from T cells, B-cell-depleted T cells, or PBMCs.

CDR1 and CDR2 (germline): LNHDA, SQIVND (reference sequence). The CDR3 runs 14 residues. V was clipped by 6 bases and J by 5 bases; unmatched bases: 4. How the authors handled the data: Amplifying reference gene primers gave estimates of nucleated cell counts. The repertoire was sequenced with immunoSEQ multiplex PCR; TCRdb's copy has only in-frame clones and lacks some. V and J calls and clone size come straight from that table; D and trimming were deduced from the DNA. The sample lists 35,000 or so clones; about 81% were seen once. The receptor comes from a human donor in a cohort sampled during active or convalescent COVID-19. The donor label of this sample is uncertain. The sequenced sample was peripheral blood. This rearrangement joins TRBV19 to TRBJ2-2; 9 positions match TRBD1. The CDR3 sequence is CASRDRGGTGELFF. Here the CDR3 DNA reads TGTGCCAGTAGGGACAGGGGAGGAACCGGGGAGCTGTTTTTT.